Each of the 16 T cell receptor beta chains below was sequenced from the same sample in a study of cytomegalovirus exposure and HLA in healthy donors. With 60 Vbeta and 13 Jbeta primers, the PCR was carried out. Using immunoSEQ multiplex PCR, the repertoire was profiled, and TCRdb retains in-frame clones only, with some absent. The table includes some 150,000 clones, roughly 80% detected once. The sample taken for sequencing was PBMCs. These receptors all stem from a man aged 40-49 years in good health and CMV-seronegative.

The rearrangement links TRBV23-1 to TRBJ1-3, with D possibly TRBD1 on 6 matching bases. TRBV23-1 is an ORF, and what it does is uncertain. This CDR3 region has 16 residues. The V and J ends lost 2 bases and 0 bases respectively, with 11 bases between them. The CDR3 is CASSQRTARSGNTIYF. In DNA, the CDR3 is TGCGCCAGCAGTCAACGGACAGCCCGCTCTGGAAACACCATATATTTT.

CDR3 region: CASSLFSGGADTQYF. Written as DNA, the CDR3 is TGCGCCAGCAGCTTGTTTAGCGGGGGGGCAGATACGCAGTATTTT. The rearrangement joins TRBV5-1 to TRBJ2-3, with 11 bases identical to TRBD2. CDR3 length: 15 residues. Trimming cost V 1 base and J 4 bases; bases outside gene matches: 2. The germline CDR1 and CDR2 sequences are SGHRS and YFSETQ.

Points on this clone: Additional DNA sequences in this sample encode the identical CDR3. The V gene is TRBV9, the J gene TRBJ1-1; weak D call: TRBD1 (6 bases). Trimming pared 0 bases from V and 2 bases from J, leaving 8 bases between. CDR1 is SGDLS, CDR2 YYNGEE, per germline. This CDR3 region has 14 residues. The CDR3 here is CASSVGQANTEAFF. Here the CDR3 DNA reads TGTGCCAGCAGCGTAGGACAGGCTAACACTGAAGCTTTCTTT.

The table lists this clone with a count of one. The chain carries TRBV29-1 and TRBJ2-2; D might be TRBD1 (6 bases). CDR1 and CDR2 (germline): SQVTM, ANQGSEA. Trimming pared 6 bases from V and 1 base from J, leaving 12 bases between. The CDR3 length is 14 residues. The CDR3 spells CSVGGTKNTGELFF. The CDR3 DNA is TGCAGCGTCGGTGGGACAAAGAACACCGGGGAGCTGTTTTTT.

This clone was found a few times. The chain uses TRBV5-6 and TRBJ1-6, with D maybe TRBD1 (5 bases). Trimming cost V 4 bases and J 4 bases, with 9 bases left between them. CDR3 size: 14 residues. CDR1 SGHDT and CDR2 YYEEEE come from the germline V gene. This CDR3 is CASSVDSYNSPLHF. The CDR3 DNA reads as TGTGCCAGCAGCGTCGACAGTTATAATTCACCCCTCCACTTT.

Details on this clone: The junction departs from germline at one end; a sequencing error may be responsible. The chain joins TRBV2 to TRBJ2-7; D is possibly TRBD1 (6 bases). Germline CDR1 and CDR2: SNHLY and FYNNEI. This CDR3 spans 10 amino acids. CDR3 amino acids: CAIGQYGQYF. The CDR3 DNA sequence: TGTGCCATCGGACAGTACGGGCAGTACTTC.

This sequence joins TRBV4-3 and TRBJ2-1; 7 positions match TRBD1. The CDR3 contains 15 residues. With 0 bases clipped from V and 9 bases from J, the junction kept 8 bases outside the gene matches. Germline CDR1 and CDR2: LGHNA and YSLEER. The DNA for the CDR3 is TGCGCCAGCAGCCAAGATCGGCTCACAGGGGCTGAGCAGTTCTTC. Its translation: CASSQDRLTGAEQFF.

This clone showed up just a few times. This chain links TRBV13 with TRBJ2-5; 8 bases align to TRBD1. Germline V lookup: CDR1 PRHDT, CDR2 FYEKMQ (reference sequence). The CDR3 consists of 15 residues. Trimming cost V 4 bases and J 3 bases; bases outside gene matches: 7. Here the CDR3 reads CASSSSGQGKETQYF. DNA for the CDR3: TGTGCCAGCAGCTCATCTGGACAGGGAAAAGAGACCCAGTACTTC.

The chain recombines TRBV2 with TRBJ1-4, with 11 nucleotides matching TRBD1. The germline V gene encodes CDR1 SNHLY and CDR2 FYNNEI. The CDR3 loop spans 14 amino acids. Germline trimming cut 8 bases from V and 7 bases from J; bases unmatched to any gene: 6. The CDR3 region is CASEYGTGGEKLFF. Written as DNA, the CDR3 is TGTGCCAGCGAATACGGGACAGGGGGTGAAAAACTGTTTTTT.

This clone has a handful of counts. The chain uses TRBV5-1 and TRBJ1-1, with 8 bases lining up with TRBD1. Trimming cost V 4 bases and J 1 base; bases outside gene matches: 3. Germline loops: CDR1 SGHRS, CDR2 YFSETQ. The CDR3 is 14 amino acids. The CDR3 DNA sequence: TGCGCCAGCAGCGGGGACAGGTGGAACACTGAAGCTTTCTTT. Translation: CASSGDRWNTEAFF. The full variable domain, in which reference TRBV5-1 and TRBJ1-1 provide the parts outside the CDR3, is KAGVTQTPRYLIKTRGQQVTLSCSPISGHRSVSWYQQTPGQGLQFLFEYFSETQRNKGNFPGRFSGRQFSNSRSEMNVSTLELGDSALYLCASSGDRWNTEAFFGQGTRLTVV.

This CDR3 is CATSHPTDPYGYTF. CDR3 sequence (DNA): TGTGCCACCAGCCACCCGACAGACCCCTATGGCTACACCTTC. This chain links TRBV15 with TRBJ1-2, with a possible D match to TRBD1 (5 bases). Trimming pared 5 bases from V and 4 bases from J, leaving 14 bases between. Per germline, CDR1 LNHNV and CDR2 YYDKDF (reference sequence). This CDR3 contains 14 residues.

The V and J genes are TRBV18 and TRBJ2-1; 11 bases fit TRBD2. The CDR3 runs to 16 residues. The J segment lost 7 bases and the V segment lost 3 bases, leaving 8 bases of the junction unmatched. The germline V gene has CDR1 KGHSH and CDR2 LQKENI. The CDR3 spells CASSPATSGERNEQFF. The CDR3 coding sequence is TGTGCCAGCTCACCTGCGACTAGCGGGGAACGGAATGAGCAGTTCTTC.

This chain joins TRBV10-3 and TRBJ1-5; TRBD1 aligns across 7 bases. Unmatched junction bases numbered 7, after V lost 10 bases and J lost 7 bases. This CDR3 has 12 residues. Per germline, CDR1 ENHRY and CDR2 SYGVKD. CDR3: CATQTGRQPQHF. In nucleotides, the CDR3 is TGTGCCACCCAGACAGGGCGACAGCCCCAGCATTTT.

This clone came up once. The genes are TRBV4-1 and TRBJ2-1, with 9 bases lining up with TRBD2. V lost 1 base, J lost 2 bases, and 9 bases stayed unmatched. Germline loops: CDR1 MGHRA, CDR2 YSYEKL. The CDR3 has 18 residues. CDR3 nucleotides: TGCGCCAGCAGCCAAGTGGATAGCGGGGGTCCTCCCTACAATGAGCAGTTCTTC. This gives the protein CASSQVDSGGPPYNEQFF.

The CDR3 reads CASSFEGDLQGRRTGELFF. CDR3 sequence (DNA): TGTGCCAGCAGCTTTGAGGGGGACCTGCAGGGGCGGAGAACCGGGGAGCTGTTTTTT. The rearrangement joins TRBV11-1 to TRBJ2-2; TRBD1 is a possible D gene (6 bases). V was shortened by 3 bases and J by 5 bases, with 25 bases between the two germline ends. The CDR3 totals 19 residues. Germline CDR1 and CDR2: SGHAT and FQDESV (reference sequence).

This clone was observed a few times. The chain joins TRBV7-9 to TRBJ2-1; 9 bases are a match to TRBD1. From germline, CDR1 is SEHNR and CDR2 FQNEAQ (reference sequence). CDR3 length equals 14 residues. Unmatched junction bases numbered 11, after V lost 3 bases and J lost 14 bases. The CDR3, as DNA: TGTGCCAGCAGCTTCCCCAACCGGGGACAGGGCGAGTTCTTC. Translating it yields CASSFPNRGQGEFF.